The TCR beta chain under discussion was sequenced for a study of identical twins. There are many counts of this clonotype. TCRdb re-called the 5' RACE reads through MiXCR, storing one row per CDR3 protein. The sample holds about 690,000 distinct CDR3 sequences; around 5.7% are singletons and the top ten take 1.5% to 2%. Source material: naive T cells sorted from blood. This sequence was found in a man in his late teens or twenties in good health.

In nucleotides, the CDR3 is TGTGCCAGCAGTTTGGGACAGCCCCACAATGAGCAGTTCTTC. It is translated as CASSLGQPHNEQFF. The J gene is TRBJ2-1, the V gene TRBV6-5, with 7 bases that match TRBD1. This CDR3 is built from 14 residues. V lost 4 bases and J lost 5; bases outside the gene matches: 5. In germline, CDR1 is MNHEY, CDR2 SVGAGI.